Following are 2 T cell receptor beta chains from one sample sequenced in a study of control samples from healthy donors and cancer patients. This table comes from immunoSEQ multiplex PCR, and its TCRdb copy is limited to in-frame clones, with some not included. The data show about 81,000 clones, around 94% seen once. Sequencing used blood. These receptors were obtained from a woman under 30 in good health.

This chain links TRBV7-9 with TRBJ2-3; 10 bases align to TRBD2. The CDR3 is 17 residues long. Germline V gives CDR1 SEHNR, CDR2 FQNEAQ (reference sequence). The junction had 8 bases not matched to a gene; V was cut back by 2 bases and J by 3 bases. CDR3 bases: TGTGCCAGCAGCTTAAGTCGCGGACTAGCGGTGACAGATACGCAGTATTTT. Translated, it gives CASSLSRGLAVTDTQYF.

A single count supports this clone. The chain links TRBV28 to TRBJ1-6; maybe TRBD1 (6 bases). The CDR3 has 14 residues. Germline V gene data show CDR1 as MDHEN and CDR2 as SYDVKM. Deletions cut 6 bases from V and 7 bases from J, with 13 bases between. The CDR3 DNA follows: TGTGCCAGCAGCTCCGGACAGACGAATTCACCCCTCCACTTT. It specifies CASSSGQTNSPLHF.